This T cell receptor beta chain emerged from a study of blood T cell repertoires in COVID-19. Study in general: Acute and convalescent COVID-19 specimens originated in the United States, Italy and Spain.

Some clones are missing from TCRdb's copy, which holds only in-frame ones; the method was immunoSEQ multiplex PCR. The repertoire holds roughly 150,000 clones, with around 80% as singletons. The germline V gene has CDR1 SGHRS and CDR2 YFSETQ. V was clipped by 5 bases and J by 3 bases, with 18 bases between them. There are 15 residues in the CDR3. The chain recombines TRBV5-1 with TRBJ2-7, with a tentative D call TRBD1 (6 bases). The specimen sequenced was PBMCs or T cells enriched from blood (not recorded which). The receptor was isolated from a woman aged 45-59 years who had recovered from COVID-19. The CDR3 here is CASSPRTGSGYEQYF. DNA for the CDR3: TGCGCCAGCAGTCCTAGAACAGGGAGTGGCTACGAGCAGTACTTC.